Many counts were recorded for the clone carrying this T cell receptor (beta chain). The data are from a study of human T cells and chemical hapten exposure. As for the study in general: The patient population, which was mostly female, had alopecia areata, totalis or universalis.

Per germline, CDR1 SQVTM and CDR2 ANQGSEA. This CDR3 contains 15 residues. Trimming removed 0 bases at V and 0 bases at J, with 9 bases between. Time point: patch test 1, 2 weeks after DPC sensitization. Noted treatment: therapeutic diphenylcyclopropenone sensitization with weekly scalp DPC. TCRdb processed the RACE reads anew with MiXCR; each CDR3 protein has one entry. The sample has a few hundred thousand distinct CDR3 sequences, approximately 5% seen once. This chain joins TRBV29-1 and TRBJ2-4, with no clear D. The origin of this receptor is a woman between 50 and 59 years old with alopecia areata. Some clones in this sample may be carry-over from other donors' samples. Specimen: whole blood, collected in connection with sensitization to the hapten diphenylcyclopropenone (DPC). The chain's CDR3 is CSVEDYSEAKNIQYF. CDR3 nucleotide sequence: TGCAGCGTTGAAGATTACAGTGAAGCCAAAAACATTCAGTACTTC.